This passage covers 4 T cell receptor beta chains from one sample sequenced in a study of T cells after yellow fever vaccination. MiXCR was run by TCRdb on the 5' RACE reads, yielding one entry per CDR3 protein. The sample carries 600,000 to 750,000 distinct CDR3 sequences, around 12% recorded once. Sequenced here: PBMCs, sampled on the day of the yellow fever booster vaccination. These receptors originate from a man under 40 who received the YFV17D yellow fever vaccine.

The chain combines TRBV7-9 with TRBJ2-1, with 10 nucleotides matching TRBD2. CDR3 length: 15 amino acids. V shed 5 bases, J shed 8 bases, and the junction held 9 bases outside the gene matches. Germline V lookup: CDR1 SEHNR, CDR2 FQNEAQ (reference sequence). CDR3 bases: TGTGCCAGCAGCCAAAGCGGGAGGGCCTTGGATGAGCAGTTCTTC. It yields the protein CASSQSGRALDEQFF.

The chain carries TRBV9 and TRBJ2-7; 7 nucleotides agree with TRBD2. Germline V gene sequence: CDR1 SGDLS, CDR2 YYNGEE. V shed 7 bases, J shed 3 bases, and the junction held 7 bases outside the gene matches. There are 13 residues in the CDR3. CDR3 nucleotides: TGTGCCAGCGGGGAGGGTGGGGGCTACGAGCAGTACTTC. It encodes CASGEGGGYEQYF.

Ten or more counts support this clonotype. V gene TRBV5-1 combines with J gene TRBJ2-5, with TRBD2 matching over 9 bases. The length of the CDR3 is 16 residues. J was trimmed by 4 bases and V by 2 bases; bases with no gene match: 9. Germline CDR1 is SGHRS and CDR2 is YFSETQ. The DNA for the CDR3 is TGCGCCAGCAGCTTAATGGCGGGAGGGCCGGGAGAGACCCAGTACTTC. It yields the protein CASSLMAGGPGETQYF.

This clonotype appeared a few times. CDR3 residues: CASSSFGGTAYEQYF. DNA for the CDR3: TGTGCCAGCAGTTCCTTTGGCGGCACGGCTTACGAGCAGTACTTC. This rearrangement joins TRBV28 to TRBJ2-7; no clear D gene. The CDR3 has 15 amino acids. Germline V lookup: CDR1 MDHEN, CDR2 SYDVKM. V was pared by 4 bases and J by 4 bases, with 17 bases between. The full variable domain, rest sourced from reference TRBV28 and TRBJ2-7, is DVKVTQSSRYLVKRTGEKVFLECVQDMDHENMFWYRQDPGLGLRLIYFSYDVKMKEKGDIPEGYSVSREKKERFSLILESASTNQTSMYLCASSSFGGTAYEQYFGPGTRLTVT.